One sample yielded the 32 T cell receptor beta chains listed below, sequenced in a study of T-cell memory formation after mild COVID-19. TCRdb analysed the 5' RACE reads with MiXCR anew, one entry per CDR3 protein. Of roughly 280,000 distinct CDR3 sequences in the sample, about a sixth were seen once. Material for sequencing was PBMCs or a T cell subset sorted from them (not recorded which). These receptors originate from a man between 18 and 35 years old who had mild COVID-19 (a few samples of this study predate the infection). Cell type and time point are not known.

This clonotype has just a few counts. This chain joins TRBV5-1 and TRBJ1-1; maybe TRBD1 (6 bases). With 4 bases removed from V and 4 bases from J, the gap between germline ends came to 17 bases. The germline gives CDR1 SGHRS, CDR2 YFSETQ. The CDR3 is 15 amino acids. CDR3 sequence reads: CASSPGGGQGTEAFF. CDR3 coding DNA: TGCGCCAGCAGCCCGGGCGGGGGGCAGGGCACTGAAGCTTTCTTT. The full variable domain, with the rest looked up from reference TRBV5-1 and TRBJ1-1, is KAGVTQTPRYLIKTRGQQVTLSCSPISGHRSVSWYQQTPGQGLQFLFEYFSETQRNKGNFPGRFSGRQFSNSRSEMNVSTLELGDSALYLCASSPGGGQGTEAFFGQGTRLTVV.

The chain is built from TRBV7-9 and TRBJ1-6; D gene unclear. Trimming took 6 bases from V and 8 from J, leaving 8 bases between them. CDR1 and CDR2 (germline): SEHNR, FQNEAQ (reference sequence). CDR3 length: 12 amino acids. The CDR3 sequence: CASRKGDSPLHF. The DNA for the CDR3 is TGTGCCAGCAGGAAAGGTGATTCACCCCTCCACTTT.

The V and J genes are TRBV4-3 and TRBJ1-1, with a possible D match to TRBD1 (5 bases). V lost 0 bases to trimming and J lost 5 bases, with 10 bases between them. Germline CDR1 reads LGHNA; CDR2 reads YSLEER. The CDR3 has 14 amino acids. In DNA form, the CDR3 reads TGCGCCAGCAGCCAAGAGTGGGGGAGAACTGAAGCTTTCTTT. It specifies CASSQEWGRTEAFF.

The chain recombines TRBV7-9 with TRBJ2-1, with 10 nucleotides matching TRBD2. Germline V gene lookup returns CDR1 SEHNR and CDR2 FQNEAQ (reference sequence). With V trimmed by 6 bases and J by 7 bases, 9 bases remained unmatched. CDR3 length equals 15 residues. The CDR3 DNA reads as TGTGCCAGCAGGCAGGGCACTAGCGGGGCTAATGAGCAGTTCTTC. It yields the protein CASRQGTSGANEQFF.

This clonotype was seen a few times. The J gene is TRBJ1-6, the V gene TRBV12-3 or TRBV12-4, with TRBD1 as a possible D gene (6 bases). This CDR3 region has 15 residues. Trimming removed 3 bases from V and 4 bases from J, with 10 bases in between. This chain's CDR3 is CASSLSGAYNSPLHF. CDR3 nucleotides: TGTGCCAGCAGTTTGTCGGGGGCATATAATTCACCCCTCCACTTT.

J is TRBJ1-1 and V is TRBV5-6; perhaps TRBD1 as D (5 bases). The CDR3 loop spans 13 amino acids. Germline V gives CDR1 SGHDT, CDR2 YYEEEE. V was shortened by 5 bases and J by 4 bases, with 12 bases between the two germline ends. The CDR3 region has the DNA TGTGCCAGCAGTGTGGGGGGATTCACTGAAGCTTTCTTT. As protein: CASSVGGFTEAFF.

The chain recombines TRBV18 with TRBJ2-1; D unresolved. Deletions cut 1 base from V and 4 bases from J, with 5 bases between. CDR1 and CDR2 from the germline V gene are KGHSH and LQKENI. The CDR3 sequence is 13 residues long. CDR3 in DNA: TGTGCCAGCTCACCACGAGAGTACAATGAGCAGTTCTTC. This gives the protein CASSPREYNEQFF. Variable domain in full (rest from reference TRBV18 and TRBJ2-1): NAGVMQNPRHLVRRRGQEARLRCSPMKGHSHVYWYRQLPEEGLKFMVYLQKENIIDESGMPKERFSAEFPKEGPSILRIQQVVRGDSAAYFCASSPREYNEQFFGPGTRLTVL.

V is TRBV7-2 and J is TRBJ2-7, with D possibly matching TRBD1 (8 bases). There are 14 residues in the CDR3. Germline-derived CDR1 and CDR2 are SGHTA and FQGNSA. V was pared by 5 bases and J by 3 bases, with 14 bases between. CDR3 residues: CASSQDRDYYEQYF. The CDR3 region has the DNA TGTGCCAGCAGCCAGGACAGGGACTACTACGAGCAGTACTTC.

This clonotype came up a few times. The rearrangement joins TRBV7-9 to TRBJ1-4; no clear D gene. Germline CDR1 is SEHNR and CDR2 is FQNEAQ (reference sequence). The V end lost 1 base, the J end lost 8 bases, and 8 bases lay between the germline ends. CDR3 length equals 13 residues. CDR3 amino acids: CASSLEGHEKLFF. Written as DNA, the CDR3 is TGTGCCAGCAGCTTAGAAGGGCACGAAAAACTGTTTTTT. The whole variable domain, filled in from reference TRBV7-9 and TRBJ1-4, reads DTGVSQNPRHKITKRGQNVTFRCDPISEHNRLYWYRQTLGQGPEFLTYFQNEAQLEKSRLLSDRFSAERPKGSFSTLEIQRTEQGDSAMYLCASSLEGHEKLFFGSGTQLSVL.

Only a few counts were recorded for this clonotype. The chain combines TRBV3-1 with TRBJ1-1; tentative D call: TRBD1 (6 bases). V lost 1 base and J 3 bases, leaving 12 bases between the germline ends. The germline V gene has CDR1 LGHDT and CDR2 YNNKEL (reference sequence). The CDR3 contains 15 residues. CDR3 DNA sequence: TGTGCCAGCAGCCAAGGCGGGGGGCTGGACACTGAAGCTTTCTTT. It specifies CASSQGGGLDTEAFF.

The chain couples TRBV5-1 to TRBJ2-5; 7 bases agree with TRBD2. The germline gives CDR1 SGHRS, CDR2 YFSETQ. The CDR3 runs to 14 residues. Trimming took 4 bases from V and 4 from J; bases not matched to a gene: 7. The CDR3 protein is CASSADPGGETQYF. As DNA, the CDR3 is TGCGCCAGCAGCGCGGACCCGGGGGGAGAGACCCAGTACTTC.

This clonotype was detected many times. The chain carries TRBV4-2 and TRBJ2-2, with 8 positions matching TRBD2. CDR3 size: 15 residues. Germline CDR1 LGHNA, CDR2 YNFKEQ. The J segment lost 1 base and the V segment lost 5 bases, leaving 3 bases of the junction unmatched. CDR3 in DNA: TGTGCCAGCAGCGCAGCGGGGGAGAACACCGGGGAGCTGTTTTTT. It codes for CASSAAGENTGELFF.

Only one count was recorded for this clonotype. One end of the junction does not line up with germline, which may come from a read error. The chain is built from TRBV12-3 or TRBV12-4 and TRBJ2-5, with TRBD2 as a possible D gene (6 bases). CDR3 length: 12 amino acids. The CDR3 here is CASSSRYGGSAF. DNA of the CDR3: TGTGCCAGCAGCTCACGATACGGGGGTTCGGCCTTC.

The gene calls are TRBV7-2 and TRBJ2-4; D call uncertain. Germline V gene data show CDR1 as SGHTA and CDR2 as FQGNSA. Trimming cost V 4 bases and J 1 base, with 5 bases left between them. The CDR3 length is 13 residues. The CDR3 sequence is CASSYQAKNIQYF. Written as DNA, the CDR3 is TGTGCCAGCAGCTACCAGGCCAAAAACATTCAGTACTTC.

The CDR3 protein is CASSLGQGVDGYTF. The CDR3 coding sequence is TGTGCCAGCAGCCTAGGACAGGGTGTAGACGGCTACACCTTC. The chain links TRBV7-9 to TRBJ1-2; 8 bases fit TRBD1. This CDR3 contains 14 residues. With 5 bases clipped from V and 8 bases from J, the junction kept 10 bases outside the gene matches. Germline V lookup: CDR1 SEHNR, CDR2 FQNEAQ (reference sequence).

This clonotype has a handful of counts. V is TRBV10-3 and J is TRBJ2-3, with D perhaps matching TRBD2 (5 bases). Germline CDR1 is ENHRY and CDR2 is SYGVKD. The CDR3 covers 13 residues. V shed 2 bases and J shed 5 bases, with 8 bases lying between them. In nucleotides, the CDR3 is TGTGCCATCAGTGAGGTCGGAGGAGATACGCAGTATTTT. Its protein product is CAISEVGGDTQYF.

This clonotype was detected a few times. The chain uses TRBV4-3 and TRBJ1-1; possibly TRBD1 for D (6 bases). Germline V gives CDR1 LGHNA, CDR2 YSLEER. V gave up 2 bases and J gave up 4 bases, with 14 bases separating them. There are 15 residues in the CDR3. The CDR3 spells CASSQYRVRGTEAFF. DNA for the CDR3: TGCGCCAGCAGCCAATACAGGGTGCGGGGCACTGAAGCTTTCTTT.

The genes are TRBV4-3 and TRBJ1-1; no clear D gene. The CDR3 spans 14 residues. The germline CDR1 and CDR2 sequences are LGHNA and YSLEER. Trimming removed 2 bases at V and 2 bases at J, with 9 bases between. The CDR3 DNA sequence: TGCGCCAGCAGCCAACGGAGGAGAAACACTGAAGCTTTCTTT. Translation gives CASSQRRRNTEAFF.

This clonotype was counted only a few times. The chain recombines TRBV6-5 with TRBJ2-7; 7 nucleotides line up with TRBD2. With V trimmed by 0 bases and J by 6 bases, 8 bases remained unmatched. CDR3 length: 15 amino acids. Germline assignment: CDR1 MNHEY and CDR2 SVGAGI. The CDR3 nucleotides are TGTGCCAGCAGTTACTCGACCAGCGGGGTTCTCGAGCAGTACTTC. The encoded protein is CASSYSTSGVLEQYF.

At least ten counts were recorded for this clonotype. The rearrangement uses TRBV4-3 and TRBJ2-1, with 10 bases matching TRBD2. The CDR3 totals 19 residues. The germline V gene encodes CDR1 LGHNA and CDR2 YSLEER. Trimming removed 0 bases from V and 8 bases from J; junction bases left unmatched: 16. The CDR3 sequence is CASSQDSGASGGNEHEQFF. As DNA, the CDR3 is TGCGCCAGCAGCCAAGATTCCGGGGCTAGCGGGGGAAATGAGCATGAGCAGTTCTTC.

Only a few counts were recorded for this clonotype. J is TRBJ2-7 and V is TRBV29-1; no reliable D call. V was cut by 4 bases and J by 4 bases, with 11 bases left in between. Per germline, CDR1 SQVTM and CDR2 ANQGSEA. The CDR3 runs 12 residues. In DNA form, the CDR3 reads TGCAGCGTTGGGCAGGTGGGGTACGAGCAGTACTTC. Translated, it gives CSVGQVGYEQYF.

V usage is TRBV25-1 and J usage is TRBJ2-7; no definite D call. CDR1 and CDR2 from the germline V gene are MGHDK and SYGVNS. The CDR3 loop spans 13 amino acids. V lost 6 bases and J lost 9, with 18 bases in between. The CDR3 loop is CASSRDPLVAQYF. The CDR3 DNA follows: TGTGCCAGCAGCCGCGACCCCCTGGTGGCGCAGTACTTC.

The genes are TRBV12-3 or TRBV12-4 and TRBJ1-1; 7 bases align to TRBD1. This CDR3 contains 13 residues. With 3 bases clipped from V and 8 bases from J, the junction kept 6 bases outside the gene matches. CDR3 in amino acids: CASSLSGGGEAFF. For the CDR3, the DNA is TGTGCCAGCAGTTTGTCAGGGGGAGGAGAAGCTTTCTTT.

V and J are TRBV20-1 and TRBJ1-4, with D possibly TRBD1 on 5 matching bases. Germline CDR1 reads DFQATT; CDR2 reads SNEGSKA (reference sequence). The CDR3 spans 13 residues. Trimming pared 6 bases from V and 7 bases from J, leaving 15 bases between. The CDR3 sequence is CSALKGFGEKLFF. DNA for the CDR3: TGCAGTGCACTGAAGGGGTTCGGTGAAAAACTGTTTTTT.

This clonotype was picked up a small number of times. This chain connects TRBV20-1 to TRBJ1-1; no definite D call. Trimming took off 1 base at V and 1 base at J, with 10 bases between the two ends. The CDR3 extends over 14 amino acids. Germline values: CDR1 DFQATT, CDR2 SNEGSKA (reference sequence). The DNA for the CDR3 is TGCAGTGCTAGAGGGAGCGCGGCGAACACTGAAGCTTTCTTT. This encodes CSARGSAANTEAFF.

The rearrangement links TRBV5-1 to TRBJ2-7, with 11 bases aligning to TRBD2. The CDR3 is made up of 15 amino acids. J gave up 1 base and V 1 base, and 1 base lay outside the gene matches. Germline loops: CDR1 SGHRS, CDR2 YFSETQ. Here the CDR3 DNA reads TGCGCCAGCAGCTTGCTAGCGGGGGGTTCCTACGAGCAGTACGTC. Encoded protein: CASSLLAGGSYEQYV.

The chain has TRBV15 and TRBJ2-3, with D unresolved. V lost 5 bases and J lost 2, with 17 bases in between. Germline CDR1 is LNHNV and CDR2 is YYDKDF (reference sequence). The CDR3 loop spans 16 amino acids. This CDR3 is CATSRLGSQFTDTQYF. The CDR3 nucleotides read TGTGCCACCAGCCGGTTAGGTAGTCAATTCACAGATACGCAGTATTTT. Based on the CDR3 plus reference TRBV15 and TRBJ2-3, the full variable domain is DAMVIQNPRYQVTQFGKPVTLSCSQTLNHNVMYWYQQKSSQAPKLLFHYYDKDFNNEADTPDNFQSRRPNTSFCFLDIRSPGLGDTAMYLCATSRLGSQFTDTQYFGPGTRLTVL.

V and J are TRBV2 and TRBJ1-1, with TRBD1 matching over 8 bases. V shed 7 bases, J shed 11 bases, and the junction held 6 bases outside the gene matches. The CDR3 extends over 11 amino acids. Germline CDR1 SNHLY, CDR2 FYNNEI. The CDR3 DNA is TGTGCCAGCACCAGACAGGGGTCGGCTTTCTTT. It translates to CASTRQGSAFF.

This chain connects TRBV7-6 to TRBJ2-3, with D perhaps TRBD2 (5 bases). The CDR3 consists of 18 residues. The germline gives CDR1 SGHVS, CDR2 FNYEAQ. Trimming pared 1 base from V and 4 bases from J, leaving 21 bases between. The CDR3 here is CASSLVPPLAAGADTQYF. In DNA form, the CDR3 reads TGTGCCAGCAGCTTAGTCCCCCCCTTAGCCGCCGGGGCAGATACGCAGTATTTT.

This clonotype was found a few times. This CDR3 is CASMTGGLPETQYF. DNA of the CDR3: TGTGCCAGCATGACAGGGGGCCTCCCCGAGACCCAGTACTTC. The V call is TRBV2, the J call TRBJ2-5; TRBD1 aligns across 10 bases. The CDR3 totals 14 residues. Germline CDR1 reads SNHLY; CDR2 reads FYNNEI. Trimming cost V 7 bases and J 5 bases; bases outside gene matches: 7.

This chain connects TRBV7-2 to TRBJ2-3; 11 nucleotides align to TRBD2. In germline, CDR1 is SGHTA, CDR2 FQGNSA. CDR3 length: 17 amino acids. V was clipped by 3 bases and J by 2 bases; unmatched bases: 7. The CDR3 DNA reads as TGTGCCAGCAGCTTGTTGGGACTAGCGGATTACACAGATACGCAGTATTTT. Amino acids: CASSLLGLADYTDTQYF.

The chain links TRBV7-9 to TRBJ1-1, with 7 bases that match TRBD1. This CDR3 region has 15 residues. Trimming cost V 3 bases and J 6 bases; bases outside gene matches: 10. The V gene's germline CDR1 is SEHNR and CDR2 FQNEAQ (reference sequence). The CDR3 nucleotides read TGTGCCAGCAGCTTGACGGGACAGCGAGTCGCTGAAGCTTTCTTT. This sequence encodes CASSLTGQRVAEAFF.